Shown below are 7 T cell receptor beta chains from a single sample sequenced in a study of shared clonotypes between healthy human individuals. Only in-frame clones appear in the TCRdb table, and some are missing; sequencing was by immunoSEQ multiplex PCR. The profile shows roughly 810,000 clones, around 96% of them singletons. Terminally differentiated effector memory CD45RA+ cells were excluded from the naive CD8 cells, which were CD45RO-negative and positively selected for CCR7. The specimen was naive CD8+ T cells sorted from blood. Receptors originate from a man under 40 in good health.

The rearrangement joins TRBV5-1 to TRBJ2-1, with TRBD2 matching 11 bases. This CDR3 is built from 16 residues. The J segment lost 6 bases and the V segment lost 3 bases, leaving 8 bases of the junction unmatched. The germline V gene encodes CDR1 SGHRS and CDR2 YFSETQ. The CDR3 DNA is TGCGCCAGCAGCTGGGATATAGCGGGAGGGCGCAATGAGCAGTTCTTC. Protein product: CASSWDIAGGRNEQFF.

CDR3 sequence reads: CASSEHGGLAGETQYF. CDR3 nucleotides: TGTGCCAGCAGTGAACATGGGGGACTAGCGGGAGAGACCCAGTACTTC. The rearrangement joins TRBV2 to TRBJ2-5; TRBD2 agrees at 12 bases. Trimming took 2 bases from V and 4 from J; bases not matched to a gene: 5. CDR3 length: 16 amino acids. In germline, CDR1 is SNHLY, CDR2 FYNNEI.

This chain joins TRBV7-9 and TRBJ2-5, with 7 bases lining up with TRBD2. V dropped 2 bases and J dropped 1; count of bases not matched to a gene: 4. CDR3 length equals 15 residues. CDR1 is SEHNR and CDR2 is FQNEAQ in the germline V gene (reference sequence). CDR3 residues: CASSLIREGQETQYF. CDR3 nucleotide sequence: TGTGCCAGCAGCTTAATCAGGGAGGGCCAAGAGACCCAGTACTTC.

This sequence joins TRBV27 and TRBJ2-7; 12 nucleotides line up with TRBD1. Germline values: CDR1 MNHEY, CDR2 SMNVEV (reference sequence). The V gene end was trimmed by 1 base and the J gene end by 3 bases; junction bases not matched to a gene: 7. CDR3 length: 17 amino acids. In DNA, the CDR3 is TGTGCCAGCAGTTTATTTTCAGGGACAGGGGGCTTCTACGAGCAGTACTTC. Translation: CASSLFSGTGGFYEQYF.

The chain combines TRBV2 with TRBJ2-1; D is uncertain. The V gene lost 8 bases and the J gene lost 5 bases, with 4 bases spanning the gap. CDR1 is SNHLY and CDR2 is FYNNEI in the germline V gene. CDR3 length: 10 amino acids. CDR3 coding DNA: TGTGCCAGCGAAGACAATGAGCAGTTCTTC. It codes for CASEDNEQFF.

The V call is TRBV7-9, the J call TRBJ2-3; possible D gene TRBD1, 5 bases. Trimming shortened V by 2 bases and J by 1 base, and 16 bases separated the two germline ends. Germline V lookup: CDR1 SEHNR, CDR2 FQNEAQ (reference sequence). The CDR3 loop spans 17 amino acids. Here the CDR3 reads CASSLSPAGYGTDTQYF. The CDR3 nucleotides are TGTGCCAGCAGCTTATCCCCCGCAGGGTACGGCACAGATACGCAGTATTTT.

This chain links TRBV5-1 with TRBJ1-2; 7 nucleotides line up with TRBD1. With V trimmed by 0 bases and J by 7 bases, 12 bases remained unmatched. The germline V gene encodes CDR1 SGHRS and CDR2 YFSETQ. The CDR3 runs 16 residues. CDR3 sequence reads: CASSLEGAVSDGGYTF. The CDR3 DNA reads as TGCGCCAGCAGCTTGGAGGGGGCCGTCTCGGATGGTGGCTACACCTTC.